Below, one T cell receptor (beta chain) is given with its context. The entry originates in a study of blood T cell repertoires in COVID-19. Study summary: The United States, Italy and Spain were the sources of the acute and convalescent COVID-19 samples.

In germline, CDR1 is MDHEN, CDR2 SYDVKM. CDR3 size: 14 residues. Trimming cost V 6 bases and J 3 bases; bases outside gene matches: 6. In the study's own analysis: The assay estimated nucleated cells by amplifying reference gene primers. Method: immunoSEQ multiplex PCR; TCRdb's copy keeps in-frame clones and lacks some. V and J calls and clone size are given by that table; D and trimming were obtained from the DNA. The data contain about 190,000 clones, 78% of them singletons. Sequencing was performed on peripheral blood. The clonotype was recovered from a woman at least 80 years old with active or convalescent COVID-19. The gene calls are TRBV28 and TRBJ1-2; 8 nucleotides match TRBD1. The CDR3 DNA follows: TGTGCCAGCAGCCCTGTGGGACAGGACTATGGCTACACCTTC. Translating it yields CASSPVGQDYGYTF.